Each of the 10 T cell receptor beta chains below was sequenced from the same sample in a study of radiotherapy plus CTLA-4 blockade in lung cancer. Here immunoSEQ multiplex PCR was the method, and the copy in TCRdb shows in-frame clones only, minus some. This sample has about 95,000 clones; more than 75% occur once, and the top ten carry roughly 3.5%. Specimen: peripheral blood, collected from a patient treated with radiotherapy plus ipilimumab. All receptors derive from a human donor with non-small cell lung cancer who had a partial response to radiotherapy plus ipilimumab.

The V gene is TRBV15, the J gene TRBJ2-7, with 8 bases matching TRBD2. The ends lost 3 bases at V and 5 bases at J; junction bases unmatched: 6. The germline V gene encodes CDR1 LNHNV and CDR2 YYDKDF (reference sequence). The CDR3 has 14 residues. The CDR3 DNA reads as TGTGCCACCAGCAGGAGCGGGAGTAGCCACGAGCAGTACTTC. This codes for CATSRSGSSHEQYF. The full variable domain, completed using reference TRBV15 and TRBJ2-7, is DAMVIQNPRYQVTQFGKPVTLSCSQTLNHNVMYWYQQKSSQAPKLLFHYYDKDFNNEADTPDNFQSRRPNTSFCFLDIRSPGLGDTAMYLCATSRSGSSHEQYFGPGTRLTVT.

Here the CDR3 reads CASSLKGTERTDTQYF. The CDR3 nucleotides are TGCGCCAGCAGCTTGAAAGGGACAGAACGCACAGATACGCAGTATTTT. This sequence joins TRBV5-1 and TRBJ2-3, with TRBD1 matching over 7 bases. The germline V gene has CDR1 SGHRS and CDR2 YFSETQ. V lost 1 base, J lost 1 base, and 6 bases stayed unmatched. This CDR3 is 16 amino acids long.

The V gene is TRBV19, the J gene TRBJ1-1, with a possible D match to TRBD1 (6 bases). Germline CDR1 LNHDA, CDR2 SQIVND (reference sequence). Trimming took 0 bases from V and 1 from J, leaving 9 bases between them. The length of the CDR3 is 15 residues. The CDR3 loop is CASSIDQTGNTEAFF. The CDR3 DNA follows: TGTGCCAGTAGTATAGACCAGACAGGGAACACTGAAGCTTTCTTT.

The chain recombines TRBV28 with TRBJ2-6; a weak D match, TRBD1 (6 bases). This CDR3 is built from 15 residues. The ends were cut back, 5 bases at V and 0 bases at J, with 8 bases in the middle. Per the germline V gene, CDR1 is MDHEN and CDR2 is SYDVKM. This CDR3 is CASSVRGSGANVLTF. The CDR3 nucleotides read TGTGCCAGCAGTGTCAGGGGCTCTGGGGCCAACGTCCTGACTTTC.

The rearrangement uses TRBV29-1 and TRBJ1-6, with 8 bases fitting TRBD1. Germline lookup yields CDR1 SQVTM and CDR2 ANQGSEA. V was clipped by 6 bases and J by 11 bases; unmatched bases: 12. CDR3 length: 14 amino acids. CDR3 residues: CSVSSRTGTAPLHF. The DNA for the CDR3 is TGCAGCGTCAGCTCCCGGACAGGGACGGCACCCCTCCACTTT. The full variable domain, in which reference TRBV29-1 and TRBJ1-6 provide the parts outside the CDR3, is SAVISQKPSRDICQRGTSLTIQCQVDSQVTMMFWYRQQPGQSLTLIATANQGSEATYESGFVIDKFPISRPNLTFSTLTVSNMSPEDSSIYLCSVSSRTGTAPLHFGNGTRLTVT.

This chain connects TRBV5-6 to TRBJ2-7; TRBD2 matches at 8 bases. The germline V gene encodes CDR1 SGHDT and CDR2 YYEEEE. This CDR3 contains 14 residues. V lost 4 bases to trimming and J lost 0 bases; unmatched junction nucleotides: 3. The CDR3 DNA reads TGTGCCAGCAGCCCCCTAGCGGGCTCCTACGAGCAGTACTTC. This codes for CASSPLAGSYEQYF. Together with reference TRBV5-6 and TRBJ2-7, the CDR3 gives the full variable domain: DAGVTQSPTHLIKTRGQQVTLRCSPKSGHDTVSWYQQALGQGPQFIFQYYEEEERQRGNFPDRFSGHQFPNYSSELNVNALLLGDSALYLCASSPLAGSYEQYFGPGTRLTVT.

The chain employs TRBV9 and TRBJ2-5; D might be TRBD2 (6 bases). Germline CDR1 is SGDLS and CDR2 is YYNGEE. This CDR3 has 14 amino acids. The V end lost 2 bases, the J end lost 5 bases, and 13 bases lay between the germline ends. The CDR3 DNA is TGTGCCAGCAGCGTGGCCAACCGGGGGGAGACCCAGTACTTC. It encodes CASSVANRGETQYF.

This chain's CDR3 is CASSQDRGLGYGYTF. The DNA of the CDR3 is TGTGCCAGCTCACAGGACAGGGGCTTAGGGTATGGCTACACCTTC. The rearrangement uses TRBV18 and TRBJ1-2; 9 bases match TRBD1. CDR1 is KGHSH and CDR2 is LQKENI in the germline V gene. V gave up 4 bases and J gave up 5 bases; unmatched junction bases: 8. This CDR3 is 15 amino acids long.

The rearrangement uses TRBV5-1 and TRBJ2-3; 8 nucleotides align to TRBD1. Germline CDR1 reads SGHRS; CDR2 reads YFSETQ. The CDR3 runs 14 residues. The V segment lost 7 bases and the J segment 6 bases; nucleotides outside the gene matches: 10. Here the CDR3 DNA reads TGCGCCAGCGCTGGGGACAGGACGTGGGATACGCAGTATTTT. Translation: CASAGDRTWDTQYF.

This clone was observed a few times. The rearrangement joins TRBV7-9 to TRBJ1-2; D may be TRBD1 (5 bases). The CDR3 totals 13 residues. V was trimmed by 5 bases and J by 2 bases, leaving 9 bases between them. Germline V gene sequence: CDR1 SEHNR, CDR2 FQNEAQ (reference sequence). The CDR3 loop is CASSETENYGYTF. Here the CDR3 DNA reads TGTGCCAGCAGCGAGACAGAGAACTATGGCTACACCTTC. Based on the CDR3 plus reference TRBV7-9 and TRBJ1-2, the full variable domain is DTGVSQNPRHKITKRGQNVTFRCDPISEHNRLYWYRQTLGQGPEFLTYFQNEAQLEKSRLLSDRFSAERPKGSFSTLEIQRTEQGDSAMYLCASSETENYGYTFGSGTRLTVV.